One sample yielded the 29 T cell receptor beta chains listed below, sequenced in a study of T-cell memory formation after mild COVID-19. TCRdb recomputed calls from the 5' RACE reads with MiXCR, one row per CDR3 protein. The table records 390,000 or so distinct CDR3 sequences, 16% of them present only once. What was sequenced was PBMCs or a T cell subset sorted from them (not recorded which). Receptors originate from a young man who had mild COVID-19 (a few samples of this study predate the infection). Cell type and time point are not known.

Ten or more counts support this clonotype. The V and J genes are TRBV18 and TRBJ2-2, with 7 nucleotides matching TRBD1. The CDR3 is 14 residues long. The trim removed 3 bases at V and 4 bases at J, leaving 2 bases unmatched. CDR1 is KGHSH and CDR2 is LQKENI in the germline V gene. CDR3 in amino acids: CASSPGTATGELFF. CDR3 bases: TGTGCCAGCTCACCCGGGACAGCCACCGGGGAGCTGTTTTTT.

This clonotype occurred a few times. This sequence joins TRBV9 and TRBJ2-1, with D perhaps TRBD1 or TRBD2 (5 bases each). From germline, CDR1 is SGDLS and CDR2 YYNGEE. V lost 3 bases to trimming and J lost 8 bases, with 9 bases between them. CDR3 length: 12 amino acids. The CDR3 loop is CASSDWDDEQFF. CDR3 DNA sequence: TGTGCCAGCAGCGACTGGGACGATGAGCAGTTCTTC.

A few counts support this clonotype. This sequence joins TRBV19 and TRBJ2-5, with a weak D call TRBD1 (6 bases). This CDR3 contains 15 residues. V gave up 5 bases and J gave up 0 bases, with 13 bases separating them. Germline V gives CDR1 LNHDA, CDR2 SQIVND (reference sequence). The CDR3 is CASSPFTGNQETQYF. The CDR3 nucleotides read TGTGCCAGTAGTCCCTTCACAGGGAACCAAGAGACCCAGTACTTC.

V usage is TRBV20-1 and J usage is TRBJ2-7, with D possibly being TRBD1 (5 bases). Germline CDR1 is DFQATT and CDR2 is SNEGSKA (reference sequence). The CDR3 has 13 amino acids. Between the trimmed V and J ends, which lost 1 base and 3 bases, there was a span of 10 bases. CDR3 bases: TGCAGTGCTAGAGTTGGGGCATACTACGAGCAGTACTTC. This encodes CSARVGAYYEQYF.

V usage is TRBV2 and J usage is TRBJ1-6; 8 bases match TRBD1. Germline values: CDR1 SNHLY, CDR2 FYNNEI. CDR3 size: 14 residues. V shed 6 bases and J 10 bases; nucleotides not matched to a gene: 8. CDR3 sequence reads: CASSLTGDGSPLHF. CDR3 sequence (DNA): TGTGCCAGCAGCCTGACAGGGGATGGATCACCCCTCCACTTT. The complete variable domain, with remaining parts taken from reference TRBV2 and TRBJ1-6, reads EPEVTQTPSHQVTQMGQEVILRCVPISNHLYFYWYRQILGQKVEFLVSFYNNEISEKSEIFDDQFSVERPDGSNFTLKIRSTKLEDSAMYFCASSLTGDGSPLHFGNGTRLTVT.

This clonotype was found many times. This chain joins TRBV7-3 and TRBJ2-2; TRBD2 matches 8 bases. V lost 5 bases and J lost 5; bases outside the gene matches: 7. The CDR3 length is 15 residues. Germline V lookup: CDR1 SGHTA, CDR2 FQGTGA. The CDR3 here is CASSSAGGRTGELFF. CDR3 nucleotide sequence: TGTGCCAGCAGCAGCGCGGGGGGTAGGACCGGGGAGCTGTTTTTT.

This clonotype was picked up a small number of times. This chain links TRBV5-1 with TRBJ1-6, with 7 bases identical to TRBD1. With V trimmed by 3 bases and J by 9 bases, 9 bases remained unmatched. There are 15 residues in the CDR3. CDR1 is SGHRS and CDR2 is YFSETQ in the germline V gene. The DNA for the CDR3 is TGCGCCAGCAGCTATACAGGGGACTCTAGTTCACCCCTCCACTTT. Translating gives CASSYTGDSSSPLHF. Full variable domain (missing parts from reference TRBV5-1 and TRBJ1-6): KAGVTQTPRYLIKTRGQQVTLSCSPISGHRSVSWYQQTPGQGLQFLFEYFSETQRNKGNFPGRFSGRQFSNSRSEMNVSTLELGDSALYLCASSYTGDSSSPLHFGNGTRLTVT.

The chain links TRBV7-8 to TRBJ2-7; D uncertain. With 1 base removed from V and 4 bases from J, the gap between germline ends came to 8 bases. The CDR3 is 13 residues long. CDR1 and CDR2 (germline): SGHVS, FQNEAQ. The CDR3 sequence: CASSLVTGYEQYV. CDR3 nucleotides: TGTGCCAGCAGCTTAGTTACTGGATACGAGCAGTACGTC.

The chain has TRBV7-9 and TRBJ1-6; the match to TRBD1 covers 8 bases. Germline-derived CDR1 and CDR2 are SEHNR and FQNEAQ (reference sequence). The CDR3 is 16 amino acids. With V trimmed by 4 bases and J by 1 base, 3 bases remained unmatched. CDR3 bases: TGTGCCAGCAGCTCTCAGGGGGCATCCTATAATTCACCCCTCCACTTT. This translates into CASSSQGASYNSPLHF. Based on the CDR3 plus reference TRBV7-9 and TRBJ1-6, the full variable domain is DTGVSQNPRHKITKRGQNVTFRCDPISEHNRLYWYRQTLGQGPEFLTYFQNEAQLEKSRLLSDRFSAERPKGSFSTLEIQRTEQGDSAMYLCASSSQGASYNSPLHFGNGTRLTVT.

In this sample, this clonotype turned up many times. V is TRBV6-5 and J is TRBJ1-4; tentative D call: TRBD1 (6 bases). Between the trimmed V and J ends, which lost 6 bases and 7 bases, there was a span of 21 bases. CDR1 and CDR2 from the germline V gene are MNHEY and SVGAGI. This CDR3 is built from 16 residues. The CDR3 sequence is CASSRDRPRLGEKLFF. CDR3 in DNA: TGTGCCAGCAGCCGCGACAGGCCCAGACTCGGTGAAAAACTGTTTTTT.

The chain links TRBV12-3 or TRBV12-4 to TRBJ1-5, with D unclear. Trimming cost V 4 bases and J 7 bases, with 11 bases left between them. The CDR3 is made up of 13 amino acids. This CDR3 is CASSWYGRQPQHF. CDR3 DNA sequence: TGTGCCAGCAGTTGGTACGGGAGACAGCCCCAGCATTTT.

In regard to this clonotype: One end of the junction does not line up with germline, which may come from a read error. V usage is TRBV7-2 and J usage is TRBJ1-6; D is uncertain. Germline CDR1 reads SGHTA; CDR2 reads FQGNSA. CDR3 size: 14 residues. CDR3 sequence reads: CASSLVWTNSPLHF. CDR3 DNA sequence: TGTGCCAGCAGCTTAGTGTGGACTAATTCACCCCTACACTTT.

Only a few counts were recorded for this clonotype. The V and J genes are TRBV30 and TRBJ1-5; D remains unclear. V was cut by 4 bases and J by 8 bases, with 15 bases left in between. The CDR3 runs 13 residues. Germline V CDR1 and CDR2: GTSNPN, SVGIG (reference sequence). The CDR3 region is CAWTRQVGEPQHF. The CDR3 coding sequence is TGTGCCTGGACCCGTCAGGTGGGTGAGCCCCAGCATTTT.

In its sample, this clonotype was seen a few times. The rearrangement links TRBV9 to TRBJ1-2; possibly TRBD1 for D (5 bases). Germline CDR1 SGDLS, CDR2 YYNGEE. V dropped 4 bases and J dropped 5 bases, with 18 bases sitting between them. The CDR3 extends over 15 amino acids. The CDR3 bases are TGTGCCAGCAGCAGCTCCGGGACGGCAGATTATGGCTACACCTTC. It specifies CASSSSGTADYGYTF.

In this sample, this clonotype turned up many times. V and J are TRBV5-1 and TRBJ1-2, with 9 positions matching TRBD1. Germline CDR1 is SGHRS and CDR2 is YFSETQ. V lost 4 bases to trimming and J lost 8 bases; unmatched junction nucleotides: 6. This CDR3 has 13 residues. The CDR3 here is CASSPGQGEGYTF. CDR3 nucleotide sequence: TGCGCCAGCAGCCCGGGACAGGGTGAGGGCTACACCTTC.

This sequence joins TRBV19 and TRBJ1-5; 8 bases map to TRBD1. The CDR3 has 14 residues. Germline values: CDR1 LNHDA, CDR2 SQIVND (reference sequence). Trimming removed 6 bases from V and 4 bases from J; junction bases left unmatched: 5. The CDR3 DNA reads TGTGCCAGTAGGGACAGGGTTGGAAATCAGCCCCAGCATTTT. Protein sequence: CASRDRVGNQPQHF.

This clonotype was seen a few times. V usage is TRBV7-9 and J usage is TRBJ2-3, with D possibly being TRBD2 (7 bases). Germline-derived CDR1 and CDR2 are SEHNR and FQNEAQ (reference sequence). This CDR3 is built from 17 residues. The ends were cut back, 7 bases at V and 0 bases at J, with 20 bases in the middle. The CDR3 loop is CASTPGGPLSSTDTQYF. For the CDR3, the DNA is TGTGCCAGCACCCCGGGGGGCCCTCTCTCTAGCACAGATACGCAGTATTTT.

This clonotype showed up just a few times. This chain links TRBV5-5 with TRBJ1-2; a weak D match, TRBD1 (5 bases). CDR1 SGHKS and CDR2 YYEKEE come from the germline V gene (reference sequence). The V gene lost 0 bases and the J gene lost 2 bases, with 8 bases spanning the gap. The length of the CDR3 is 14 residues. The CDR3 bases are TGTGCCAGCAGCTTGGAGCAGGGAAACTATGGCTACACCTTC. The encoded protein is CASSLEQGNYGYTF.

In this sample, this clonotype turned up many times. The CDR3 DNA sequence: TGTGCCAGCAGCAAGAGGGATTTCTGGGGGGAGACCCAGTACTTC. Translating gives CASSKRDFWGETQYF. This chain links TRBV6-2 or TRBV6-3 with TRBJ2-5; D possibly matches TRBD1 or TRBD2 (5 bases each). The CDR3 contains 15 residues. Trimming stripped 6 bases from V and 5 bases from J, with 19 bases between. Germline CDR1 is MNHEY and CDR2 is SVGEGT.

Only a few counts were recorded for this clonotype. This rearrangement joins TRBV28 to TRBJ1-6, with D uncertain. V was cut by 6 bases and J by 0 bases, with 12 bases left in between. This CDR3 contains 16 residues. Germline CDR1 reads MDHEN; CDR2 reads SYDVKM. The CDR3 region has the DNA TGTGCCAGCAGGGGAGACTCGTCCTCCTATAATTCACCCCTCCACTTT. Its translation is CASRGDSSSYNSPLHF.

The chain links TRBV5-1 to TRBJ1-2, with D maybe TRBD1 (5 bases). Trimming took off 3 bases at V and 3 bases at J, with 9 bases between the two ends. The germline V gene encodes CDR1 SGHRS and CDR2 YFSETQ. The length of the CDR3 is 13 residues. The CDR3 protein is CASSWDADYGYTF. CDR3 nucleotides: TGCGCCAGCAGCTGGGACGCTGACTATGGCTACACCTTC.

CDR3 coding DNA: TGTGCCAGCAGTCTACAGCGGCCTCGGGGTGAGACCCAGTACTTC. Protein: CASSLQRPRGETQYF. The J gene is TRBJ2-5, the V gene TRBV7-2; TRBD2 is a possible D gene (5 bases). The CDR3 has 15 amino acids. Trimming shortened V by 6 bases and J by 5 bases, and 19 bases separated the two germline ends. Germline CDR1 SGHTA, CDR2 FQGNSA.

This clonotype was picked up a small number of times. V is TRBV4-2 and J is TRBJ1-5; D not certain. Germline loops: CDR1 LGHNA, CDR2 YNFKEQ. There are 16 residues in the CDR3. The germline V and J ends were trimmed by 4 bases and 7 bases, with 20 bases remaining between them. CDR3 coding DNA: TGTGCCAGCAGCCCTAATTTAAAGGCGAGGGCCCAGCCCCAGCATTTT. Its protein is CASSPNLKARAQPQHF.

Only a few counts were recorded for this clonotype. The chain links TRBV24-1 to TRBJ2-5; D possibly corresponds to TRBD1 (5 bases). The CDR3 has 14 residues. CDR1 and CDR2 from the germline V gene are KGHDR and SFDVKD. Trimming shortened V by 4 bases and J by 4 bases, and 12 bases separated the two germline ends. For the CDR3, the DNA is TGTGCCACCAGTGACTTCAGGGTACCAGAGACCCAGTACTTC. Translated, it gives CATSDFRVPETQYF.

This clonotype has more than one count but fewer than ten. This chain connects TRBV7-9 to TRBJ1-2; no clear D gene. CDR3 length equals 12 residues. Germline CDR1 and CDR2: SEHNR and FQNEAQ (reference sequence). V was pared by 5 bases and J by 5 bases, with 9 bases between. The chain's CDR3 is CASSPDPYGYTF. The CDR3 nucleotides are TGTGCCAGCAGCCCGGACCCTTATGGCTACACCTTC.

This clonotype was observed at least ten times. The chain is built from TRBV20-1 and TRBJ2-5, with D hard to call. This CDR3 region has 12 residues. Looked up from germline, CDR1 is DFQATT and CDR2 is SNEGSKA (reference sequence). V was shortened by 0 bases and J by 7 bases, with 9 bases between the two germline ends. CDR3 in DNA: TGCAGTGCTAGAGAACGTGACTGGACCCAGTACTTC. Protein: CSARERDWTQYF.

The chain couples TRBV6-6 to TRBJ2-1; 9 bases agree with TRBD2. This CDR3 contains 14 residues. Germline CDR1 and CDR2: MNHNY and SVGAGI (reference sequence). J lost 9 bases, V lost 0 bases, and 3 bases had no gene match. The CDR3 region has the DNA TGTGCCAGCAGTTACTCTAGCGGGGGTGGTGAGCAGTTCTTC. It codes for CASSYSSGGGEQFF.

This clonotype was observed a few times. This rearrangement joins TRBV6-1 to TRBJ1-5; D not resolved. The CDR3 covers 13 residues. Trimming cost V 6 bases and J 1 base, with 7 bases left between them. Germline loops: CDR1 MNHNS, CDR2 SASEGT. The CDR3 region is CASRGWSNQPQHF. The CDR3 bases are TGTGCCAGCAGAGGATGGAGCAATCAGCCCCAGCATTTT.

This clonotype was observed a few times. The chain is built from TRBV4-1 and TRBJ2-7; weak D call: TRBD1 (6 bases). The germline CDR1 and CDR2 sequences are MGHRA and YSYEKL. This CDR3 contains 15 residues. V lost 1 base, J lost 2 bases, and 12 bases lay in between. CDR3 protein: CASSQGYGDTYEQYF. In DNA, the CDR3 is TGCGCCAGCAGCCAAGGGTACGGGGACACCTACGAGCAGTACTTC.